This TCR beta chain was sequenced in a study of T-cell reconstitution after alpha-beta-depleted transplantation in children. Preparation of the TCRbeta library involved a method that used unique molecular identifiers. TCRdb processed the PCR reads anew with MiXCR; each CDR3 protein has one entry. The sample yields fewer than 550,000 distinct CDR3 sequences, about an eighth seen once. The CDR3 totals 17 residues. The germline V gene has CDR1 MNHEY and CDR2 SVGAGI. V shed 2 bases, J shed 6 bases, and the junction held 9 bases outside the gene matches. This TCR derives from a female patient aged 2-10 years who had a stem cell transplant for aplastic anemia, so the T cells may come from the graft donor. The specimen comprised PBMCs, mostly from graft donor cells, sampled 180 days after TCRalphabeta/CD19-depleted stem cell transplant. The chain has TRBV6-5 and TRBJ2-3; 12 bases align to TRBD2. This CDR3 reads CASSYPRTSGNSDTQYF. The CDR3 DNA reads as TGTGCCAGCAGTTACCCCCGGACTAGCGGGAATTCCGATACGCAGTATTTT.